This is a list of T cell receptor beta chains from one sample in a study of CD8+ T cells in alopecia areata. The table came from immunoSEQ multiplex PCR; TCRdb's copy has only in-frame clones and leaves some out. Found here are roughly 100,000 clones, approximately 52% of them singletons; the top ten hold 8.8%. The sequenced sample was CD4+ T cells sorted from blood. All receptors derive from a human donor in good health. Both conserved end residues are part of each CDR3. The D gene is left open where the match is weak. The size of a clone is reported for some rows only, either as once, few or many, or as a class for expanded clones.

TRBD1,TRBJ2-7,TRBV2,medium-sized,CASSDVQQGTYEQYF,TGTGCCAGCAGTGATGTGCAACAGGGGACATACGAGCAGTACTTC
NA,TRBJ1-2,TRBV28,NA,CASWGYDYGYTF,TGTGCGTCTTGGGGTTACGACTATGGCTACACCTTC
NA,TRBJ1-3,TRBV29-1,NA,CSVTRDTVGNTIYF,TGCAGCGTCACAAGGGACACCGTCGGAAACACCATATATTTT
NA,TRBJ1-1,TRBV29-1,NA,CSVVGIMNTEAFF,TGCAGCGTTGTAGGGATCATGAACACTGAAGCTTTCTTT
TRBD2,TRBJ2-7,TRBV2,NA,CASNEGVLAGSFEQYF,TGTGCCAGCAACGAGGGAGTACTAGCGGGGTCGTTCGAGCAGTACTTC
NA,TRBJ1-5,TRBV19,NA,CASTDLSNQPQHF,TGTGCCAGTACTGATCTGAGCAATCAGCCCCAGCATTTT
NA,TRBJ2-3,TRBV19,NA,CASSMGNSHQDTQYF,TGTGCCAGTAGTATGGGGAACAGCCACCAAGATACGCAGTATTTT
TRBD1,TRBJ1-6,TRBV30,NA,CAWSATGVNSPLHF,TGTGCCTGGAGTGCGACAGGGGTGAACTCACCCCTCCACTTT
NA,TRBJ1-5,TRBV29-1,few,CSVGGVGNQPQHF,TGCAGCGTCGGGGGGGTAGGAAATCAGCCCCAGCATTTT
TRBD1,TRBJ2-5,TRBV5-1,NA,CASSPGQASGTQYF,TGCGCCAGCAGCCCGGGACAGGCGTCGGGGACCCAGTACTTC
TRBD2,TRBJ2-5,TRBV7-6,NA,CASSLGRGEETQYF,TGTGCCAGCAGCTTGGGTCGGGGGGAAGAGACCCAGTACTTC
TRBD1,TRBJ1-1,TRBV6-5,NA,CASSSPGQGNTEAFF,TGTGCCAGCAGTTCACCGGGACAGGGGAACACTGAAGCTTTCTTT
TRBD1,TRBJ2-5,TRBV5-6,once,CASRSGTGVFRTQYF,TGTGCCAGCAGATCCGGGACAGGGGTCTTCCGGACCCAGTACTTC
NA,TRBJ2-3,TRBV25-1,NA,CASSHTTDTQYF,TGTGCCAGCAGCCATACGACAGATACGCAGTATTTT
NA,TRBJ2-2,TRBV4-3,many,CASSQEGRWGELFF,TGCGCCAGCAGCCAAGAAGGGCGGTGGGGGGAGCTGTTTTTT
TRBD1,TRBJ2-7,TRBV6-6,NA,CASSYSGTGPKVEQYF,TGTGCCAGCAGTTACTCGGGGACAGGGCCCAAGGTCGAGCAGTACTTC
NA,TRBJ1-4,TRBV4-2,NA,CASSPGQKDEKLFF,TGTGCCAGCAGCCCCGGTCAAAAGGATGAAAAACTGTTTTTT
NA,TRBJ2-7,TRBV11-2,NA,CASSLAAPQYF,TGTGCCAGCAGCTTAGCGGCGCCGCAGTACTTC
NA,TRBJ2-3,TRBV29-1,few,CSVFKGGTDTQYF,TGCAGCGTCTTCAAAGGGGGCACAGATACGCAGTATTTT
TRBD1,TRBJ2-5,TRBV29-1,NA,CSVEQGPGETQYF,TGCAGCGTGGAACAGGGGCCGGGGGAGACCCAGTACTTC
NA,TRBJ2-7,TRBV25-1,NA,CASSEYRGSEQYF,TGTGCCAGCAGTGAATACCGGGGGTCCGAGCAGTACTTC
NA,TRBJ1-6,TRBV30,NA,CAWALGQSNSPLHF,TGTGCCTGGGCCCTAGGACAGAGCAATTCACCCCTCCACTTT
TRBD1,TRBJ1-5,TRBV5-1,NA,CASSLETGLDQPQHF,TGCGCCAGCAGCTTAGAGACAGGGCTCGATCAGCCCCAGCATTTT
NA,TRBJ2-7,TRBV30,NA,CAWSVVQYGPPYEQYF,TGTGCCTGGAGTGTAGTCCAGTACGGACCTCCCTACGAGCAGTACTTC
TRBD1,TRBJ2-2,TRBV9,few,CASSPRDRQNTGELFF,TGTGCCAGCAGCCCGAGGGACAGACAGAACACCGGGGAGCTGTTTTTT
NA,TRBJ1-1,TRBV9,NA,CASSSAVNTEAFF,TGTGCCAGCAGCTCAGCGGTGAACACTGAAGCTTTCTTT
NA,TRBJ2-5,TRBV5-1,NA,CASSLALATQETQYF,TGCGCCAGCAGCTTAGCTCTAGCGACCCAAGAGACCCAGTACTTC
NA,TRBJ1-1,TRBV28,NA,CASSLETGIMNTEAFF,TGTGCCAGCAGTTTAGAAACAGGGATTATGAACACTGAAGCTTTCTTT
TRBD1,TRBJ1-1,TRBV6-1,few,CASSDSAGGWNTEAFF,TGTGCCAGCAGTGATTCGGCAGGGGGGTGGAACACTGAAGCTTTCTTT
NA,TRBJ1-2,TRBV5-7,once,CASSCVGGWHGYTF,TGTGCCAGCAGCTGCGTAGGGGGATGGCATGGCTACACCTTC
NA,TRBJ2-4,TRBV7-9,few,CASSPPQNIQYF,TGTGCCAGCAGCCCTCCCCAAAACATTCAGTACTTC
NA,TRBJ2-5,TRBV5-1,NA,CASSMGGSQETQYF,TGCGCCAGCAGCATGGGGGGCTCTCAAGAGACCCAGTACTTC
NA,TRBJ1-2,TRBV10-3,NA,CAIRDPWDYGYTF,TGTGCCATCAGGGACCCCTGGGACTATGGCTACACCTTC
NA,TRBJ2-3,TRBV11-2,few,CASSFYGGGPDTQYF,TGTGCCAGCAGCTTCTACGGAGGGGGGCCGGATACGCAGTATTTT
NA,TRBJ1-4,TRBV6-5,NA,CASSYSGLTNEKLFF,TGTGCCAGCAGTTACTCGGGCCTTACTAATGAAAAACTGTTTTTT
TRBD1,TRBJ2-7,TRBV25-1,few,CASSGGQGSSYEQYF,TGTGCCAGCAGTGGGGGACAGGGGAGTTCCTACGAGCAGTACTTC
TRBD1,TRBJ2-3,TRBV29-1,once,CSVERQGADTQYF,TGCAGCGTTGAAAGGCAGGGGGCAGATACGCAGTATTTT
NA,TRBJ2-3,TRBV5-1,NA,CASSPALVSTDTQYF,TGCGCCAGCAGCCCGGCGTTAGTTAGCACAGATACGCAGTATTTT
NA,TRBJ1-2,TRBV18,NA,CASSPPTDYGYTF,TGTGCCAGCTCACCACCGACAGACTATGGCTACACCTTC
NA,TRBJ2-5,TRBV5-6,NA,CASSFKGSETQYF,TGTGCCAGCAGCTTTAAGGGTAGTGAGACCCAGTACTTC
NA,TRBJ2-7,TRBV19,medium-sized,CASSTADQYEQYF,TGTGCCAGTAGTACCGCAGACCAATACGAGCAGTACTTC
TRBD1,TRBJ1-2,TRBV30,few,CAWTRSQGASGYTF,TGTGCCTGGACTCGAAGCCAGGGGGCCAGTGGCTACACCTTC
NA,TRBJ1-1,TRBV6-5,NA,CASNPGPMNTEAFF,TGTGCCAGCAACCCGGGACCCATGAACACTGAAGCTTTCTTT